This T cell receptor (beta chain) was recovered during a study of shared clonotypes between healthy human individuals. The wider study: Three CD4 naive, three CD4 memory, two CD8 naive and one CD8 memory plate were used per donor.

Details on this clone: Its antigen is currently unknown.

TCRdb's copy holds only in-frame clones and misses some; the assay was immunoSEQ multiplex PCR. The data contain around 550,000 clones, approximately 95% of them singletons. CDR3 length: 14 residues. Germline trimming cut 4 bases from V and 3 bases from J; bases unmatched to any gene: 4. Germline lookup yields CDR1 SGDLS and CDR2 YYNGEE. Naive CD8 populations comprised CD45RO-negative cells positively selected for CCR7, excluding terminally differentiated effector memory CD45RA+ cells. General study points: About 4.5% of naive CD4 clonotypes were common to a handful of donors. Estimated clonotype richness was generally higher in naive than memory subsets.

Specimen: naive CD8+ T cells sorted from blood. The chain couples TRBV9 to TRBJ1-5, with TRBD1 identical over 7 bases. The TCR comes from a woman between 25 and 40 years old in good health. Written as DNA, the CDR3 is TGTGCCAGCAGCCTAGGACAGGTCAATCAGCCCCAGCATTTT. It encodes CASSLGQVNQPQHF.